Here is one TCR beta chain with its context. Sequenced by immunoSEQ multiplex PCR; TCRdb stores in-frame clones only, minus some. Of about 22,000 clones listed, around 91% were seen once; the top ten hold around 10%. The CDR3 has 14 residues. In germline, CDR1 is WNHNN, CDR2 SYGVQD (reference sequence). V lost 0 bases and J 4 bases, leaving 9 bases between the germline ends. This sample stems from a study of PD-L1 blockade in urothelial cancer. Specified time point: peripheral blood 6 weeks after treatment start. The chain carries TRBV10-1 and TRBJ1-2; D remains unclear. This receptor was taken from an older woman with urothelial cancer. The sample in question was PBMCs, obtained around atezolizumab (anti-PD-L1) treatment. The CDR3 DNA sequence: TGCGCCAGCAGTGAGTCCGGGATGCCCTATGGCTACACCTTC. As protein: CASSESGMPYGYTF.